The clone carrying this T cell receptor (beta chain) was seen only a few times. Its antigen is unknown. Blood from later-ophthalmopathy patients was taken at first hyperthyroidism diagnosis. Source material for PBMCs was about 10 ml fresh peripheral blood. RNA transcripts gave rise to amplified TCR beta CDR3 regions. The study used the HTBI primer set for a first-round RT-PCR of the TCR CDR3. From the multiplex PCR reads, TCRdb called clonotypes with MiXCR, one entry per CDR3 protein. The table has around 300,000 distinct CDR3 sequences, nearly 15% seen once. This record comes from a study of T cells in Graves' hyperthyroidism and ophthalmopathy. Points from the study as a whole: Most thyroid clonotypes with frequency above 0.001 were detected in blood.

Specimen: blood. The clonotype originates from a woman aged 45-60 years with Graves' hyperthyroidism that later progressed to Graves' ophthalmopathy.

The CDR3 coding sequence is TGTGCCAGCAGCAACCCCTCCCTCCAGGGTCAAGATACGCAGTATTTT. Amino acid sequence: CASSNPSLQGQDTQYF. The chain carries TRBV5-4 and TRBJ2-3; D is perhaps TRBD1 (5 bases). With 4 bases removed from V and 5 bases from J, the gap between germline ends came to 20 bases. Germline CDR1 is SGHNT and CDR2 is YYREEE (reference sequence). The CDR3 is 16 amino acids.